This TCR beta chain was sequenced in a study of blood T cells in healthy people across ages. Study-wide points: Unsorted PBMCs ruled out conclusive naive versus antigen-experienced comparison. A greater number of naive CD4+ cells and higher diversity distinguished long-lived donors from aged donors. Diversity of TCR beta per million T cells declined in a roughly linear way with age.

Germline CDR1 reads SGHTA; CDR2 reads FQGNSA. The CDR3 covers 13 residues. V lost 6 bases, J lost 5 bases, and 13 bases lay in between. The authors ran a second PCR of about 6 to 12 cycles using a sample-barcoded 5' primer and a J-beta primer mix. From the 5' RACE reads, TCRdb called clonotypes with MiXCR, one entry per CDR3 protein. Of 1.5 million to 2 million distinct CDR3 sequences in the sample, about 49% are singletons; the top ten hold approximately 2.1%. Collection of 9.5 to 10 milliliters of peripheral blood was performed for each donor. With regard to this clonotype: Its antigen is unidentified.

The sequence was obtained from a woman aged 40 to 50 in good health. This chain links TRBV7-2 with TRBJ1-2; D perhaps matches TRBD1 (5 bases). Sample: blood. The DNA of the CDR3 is TGTGCCAGCAGTAGGCAGGGTTGGTATGGCTACACCTTC. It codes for CASSRQGWYGYTF. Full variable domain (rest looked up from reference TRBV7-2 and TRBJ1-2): GAGVSQSPSNKVTEKGKDVELRCDPISGHTALYWYRQSLGQGLEFLIYFQGNSAPDKSGLPSDRFSAERTGGSVSTLTIQRTQQEDSAVYLCASSRQGWYGYTFGSGTRLTVV.